Listed below are T cell receptor beta chains from one sample, sequenced in a study of shared clonotypes between healthy human individuals. Only in-frame clones appear in the TCRdb table, and some are missing; sequencing was by immunoSEQ multiplex PCR. Here the sample spans about 2,100,000 clones, 90% to 95% being singletons. Sequencing used naive CD8+ T cells from PBMCs. These receptors all stem from a man aged 18-30 years in good health. Some clones in this sample may be carry-over from other donors' samples. CDR3s include the opening cysteine and the closing phenylalanine or tryptophan. Each record gives: D gene, clone size, J gene, V gene, CDR3 DNA, CDR3 protein. A D gene is named only where the DNA matches it firmly. Part of the rows lack a size; the others show once, few, many or a class for expanded clones.

d_gene: TRBD2
abundance: NA
j_gene: TRBJ2-1
v_gene: TRBV7-9
CDR3nt: TGTGCCAGCAGCCCATATATTGGACTAGCGGAAAGCAATGAGCAGTTCTTC
CDR3aa: CASSPYIGLAESNEQFF

d_gene: NA
abundance: NA
j_gene: TRBJ2-7
v_gene: TRBV28
CDR3nt: TGTGCCAGCAGGAAGAGGGGTCGGGAGCAGTACTTC
CDR3aa: CASRKRGREQYF

d_gene: NA
abundance: NA
j_gene: TRBJ2-2
v_gene: TRBV28
CDR3nt: TGTGCCAGCACCCCCCCGGCCAGGGATCGGAGAACCGGGGAGCTGTTTTTT
CDR3aa: CASTPPARDRRTGELFF

d_gene: TRBD2
abundance: NA
j_gene: TRBJ2-7
v_gene: TRBV9
CDR3nt: TGTGCCAGCAGCCCCCGGGGAGGGTACGAGCAGTACTTC
CDR3aa: CASSPRGGYEQYF

d_gene: TRBD1
abundance: NA
j_gene: TRBJ2-7
v_gene: TRBV2
CDR3nt: TGTGCCAGCAGTGACCAGGGGGCGAGGGACGAGCAGTACTTC
CDR3aa: CASSDQGARDEQYF

d_gene: NA
abundance: NA
j_gene: TRBJ1-5
v_gene: TRBV5-5
CDR3nt: TGTGCCAGCAGCTTGTCTCCGAGGATTAGCAATCAGCCCCAGCATTTT
CDR3aa: CASSLSPRISNQPQHF

d_gene: TRBD1
abundance: NA
j_gene: TRBJ1-2
v_gene: TRBV5-6
CDR3nt: TGTGCCAGCAGCGTCGCCTGGACAGGGGTATATGGCTACACCTTC
CDR3aa: CASSVAWTGVYGYTF

d_gene: NA
abundance: NA
j_gene: TRBJ2-7
v_gene: TRBV2
CDR3nt: TGTGCCAGCAGTGAACGCCTCCCCTACGAGCAGTACTTC
CDR3aa: CASSERLPYEQYF

d_gene: NA
abundance: NA
j_gene: TRBJ2-3
v_gene: TRBV5-6
CDR3nt: TGTGCCAGCAGCTTGGGACCGAAGGGCACAGATACGCAGTATTTT
CDR3aa: CASSLGPKGTDTQYF

d_gene: TRBD2
abundance: NA
j_gene: TRBJ2-1
v_gene: TRBV6-5
CDR3nt: TGTGCCAGCAGCGGGACTAGCGCATACAATGAGCAGTTCTTC
CDR3aa: CASSGTSAYNEQFF

d_gene: NA
abundance: NA
j_gene: TRBJ1-5
v_gene: TRBV11-2
CDR3nt: TGTGCCAGCAGCTTAGGCTCATTTAGCAATCAGCCCCAGCATTTT
CDR3aa: CASSLGSFSNQPQHF

d_gene: TRBD2
abundance: NA
j_gene: TRBJ2-7
v_gene: TRBV4-1
CDR3nt: TGCGCCAGCAGCCCCCGGGGGGGTGGAGTGGACGAGCAGTACTTC
CDR3aa: CASSPRGGGVDEQYF

d_gene: TRBD1
abundance: NA
j_gene: TRBJ1-2
v_gene: TRBV5-4
CDR3nt: TGTGCCAGCAGCTTGATCGAGGGACAGCCCTATGGCTACACCTTC
CDR3aa: CASSLIEGQPYGYTF

d_gene: TRBD2
abundance: NA
j_gene: TRBJ2-1
v_gene: TRBV19
CDR3nt: TGTGCCAGTAGTCCCCGGACTAGCGGGAGTCAATCGGTAATCTTC
CDR3aa: CASSPRTSGSQSVIF

d_gene: TRBD2
abundance: NA
j_gene: TRBJ2-7
v_gene: TRBV5-4
CDR3nt: TGTGCCAGCAGTCGAAGTACAAAGAGCGGGAGGACCTCCTACGAGCAGTACTTC
CDR3aa: CASSRSTKSGRTSYEQYF

d_gene: NA
abundance: NA
j_gene: TRBJ2-7
v_gene: TRBV7-6
CDR3nt: TGTGCCAGCAGCGGGGCTTTGTCCTACGAGCAGTACTTC
CDR3aa: CASSGALSYEQYF

d_gene: NA
abundance: NA
j_gene: TRBJ1-2
v_gene: TRBV14
CDR3nt: TGTGCCAGCAGCGACATGTTGAACTATGGCTACACCTTC
CDR3aa: CASSDMLNYGYTF

d_gene: NA
abundance: NA
j_gene: TRBJ2-1
v_gene: TRBV27
CDR3nt: TGTGCCAGCAGTCACCGGCGGAATGAGCAGTTCTTC
CDR3aa: CASSHRRNEQFF

d_gene: TRBD1
abundance: few
j_gene: TRBJ1-1
v_gene: TRBV27
CDR3nt: TGTGCCAGCAGCTATACCGGGACAGGGCGCACTGAAGCTTTCTTT
CDR3aa: CASSYTGTGRTEAFF

d_gene: NA
abundance: NA
j_gene: TRBJ2-7
v_gene: TRBV5-5
CDR3nt: TGTGCCAGCAGCTTGGGCGGGGACGAGCAGTACTTC
CDR3aa: CASSLGGDEQYF

d_gene: NA
abundance: NA
j_gene: TRBJ2-7
v_gene: TRBV27
CDR3nt: TGTGCCAGCAGTTTATCGAGCGTAGCGGCGACCTACGAGCAGTACTTC
CDR3aa: CASSLSSVAATYEQYF

d_gene: TRBD1
abundance: NA
j_gene: TRBJ1-1
v_gene: TRBV6-5
CDR3nt: TGTGCCAGCAGTTCCCGGACAGGGTCGGGTGAAGCTTTCTTT
CDR3aa: CASSSRTGSGEAFF

d_gene: NA
abundance: NA
j_gene: TRBJ2-7
v_gene: TRBV4-3
CDR3nt: TGCGCCAGCAGCCAAGATTCATTCGGGGGACGTTACGAGCAGTACTTC
CDR3aa: CASSQDSFGGRYEQYF

d_gene: NA
abundance: NA
j_gene: TRBJ2-7
v_gene: TRBV27
CDR3nt: TGTGCCAGCAGTTTCTCAGACAGGACCTACGAGCAGTACTTC
CDR3aa: CASSFSDRTYEQYF

d_gene: NA
abundance: NA
j_gene: TRBJ1-1
v_gene: TRBV5-6
CDR3nt: TGTGCCAGCAGCTTGGCAGCGAGGAACACTGAAGCTTTCTTT
CDR3aa: CASSLAARNTEAFF

d_gene: NA
abundance: NA
j_gene: TRBJ1-3
v_gene: TRBV19
CDR3nt: TGTGCCAGTAGTATCACGGCAAGCTCTGGAAACACCATATATTTT
CDR3aa: CASSITASSGNTIYF

d_gene: NA
abundance: NA
j_gene: TRBJ2-7
v_gene: TRBV9
CDR3nt: TGTGCCAGCAGCCCCGGCGCGAAGGACCTTCATTACGAGCAGTACTTC
CDR3aa: CASSPGAKDLHYEQYF

d_gene: NA
abundance: NA
j_gene: TRBJ1-1
v_gene: TRBV2
CDR3nt: TGTGCCACAAAAGGCCGGGACTTGGAAACTGAAGCTTTCTTT
CDR3aa: CATKGRDLETEAFF

d_gene: NA
abundance: NA
j_gene: TRBJ1-3
v_gene: TRBV7-8
CDR3nt: TGTGCCAGCAGCCCCGGGCCTGGAAACACCATATATTTT
CDR3aa: CASSPGPGNTIYF

d_gene: NA
abundance: NA
j_gene: TRBJ2-7
v_gene: TRBV7-9
CDR3nt: TGTGCCAGCAGCTCCCCGATCGGGGGAAACTACGAGCAGTACTTC
CDR3aa: CASSSPIGGNYEQYF

d_gene: TRBD2
abundance: NA
j_gene: TRBJ2-3
v_gene: TRBV9
CDR3nt: TGTGCCAGCAGCACCGGGACTACTTATGATACGCAGTATTTT
CDR3aa: CASSTGTTYDTQYF

d_gene: TRBD1
abundance: once
j_gene: TRBJ2-7
v_gene: TRBV15
CDR3nt: TGTGCCACCAGCGGGGGACAGGGTATTTTTCCGGGCGAGCAGTACTTC
CDR3aa: CATSGGQGIFPGEQYF

d_gene: TRBD2
abundance: NA
j_gene: TRBJ2-1
v_gene: TRBV27
CDR3nt: TGTGCCAGCAGTTTCGCGGCGGGAGACTCCTACAATGAGCAGTTCTTC
CDR3aa: CASSFAAGDSYNEQFF

d_gene: NA
abundance: NA
j_gene: TRBJ2-3
v_gene: TRBV4-1
CDR3nt: TGCGCCAGCAGCCAAGATCCCGGGTATCGCCCAGATACGCAGTATTTT
CDR3aa: CASSQDPGYRPDTQYF

d_gene: NA
abundance: NA
j_gene: TRBJ2-7
v_gene: TRBV4-3
CDR3nt: TGCGCCAGCAGCCAAGAGAGCAACAGCTACGAGCAGTACTTC
CDR3aa: CASSQESNSYEQYF

d_gene: NA
abundance: NA
j_gene: TRBJ1-5
v_gene: TRBV7-2
CDR3nt: TGTGCCAGCAGCTTATCCCCGGGTCAGCCCCAGCATTTT
CDR3aa: CASSLSPGQPQHF

d_gene: NA
abundance: NA
j_gene: TRBJ2-3
v_gene: TRBV28
CDR3nt: TGTGCCAGCACCCTAGGTCCCGCCACGGTGGGGGAGGGCACAGATACGCAGTATTTT
CDR3aa: CASTLGPATVGEGTDTQYF

d_gene: NA
abundance: once
j_gene: TRBJ1-6
v_gene: TRBV7-9
CDR3nt: TGTGCCAGCAGATCGAGTTCGGAGAATAATTCACCCCTCCACTTT
CDR3aa: CASRSSSENNSPLHF

d_gene: NA
abundance: once
j_gene: TRBJ2-5
v_gene: TRBV7-9
CDR3nt: TGTGCCAGCAGCTCCTGGGGGTGGCAGGGAGTGGCAGAGACCCAGTACTTC
CDR3aa: CASSSWGWQGVAETQYF

d_gene: NA
abundance: NA
j_gene: TRBJ1-1
v_gene: TRBV27
CDR3nt: TGTGCCAGCAGTTTAACCCGGGGGACTGAAGCTTTCTTT
CDR3aa: CASSLTRGTEAFF

d_gene: TRBD2
abundance: NA
j_gene: TRBJ2-5
v_gene: TRBV29-1
CDR3nt: TGCAGCGGTGAGCTAGCGGAACAAGAGACCCAGTACTTC
CDR3aa: CSGELAEQETQYF

d_gene: NA
abundance: NA
j_gene: TRBJ2-7
v_gene: TRBV29-1
CDR3nt: TGCAGCGTTGAAGACCGCCGGGCCTTAACCTACGAGCAGTACTTC
CDR3aa: CSVEDRRALTYEQYF

d_gene: NA
abundance: few
j_gene: TRBJ2-2
v_gene: TRBV7-6
CDR3nt: TGTGCCAGCCGGATTGAGGCAGGGCCGAACACCGGGGAGCTGTTTTTT
CDR3aa: CASRIEAGPNTGELFF

d_gene: NA
abundance: NA
j_gene: TRBJ2-7
v_gene: TRBV28
CDR3nt: TGTGCCAGCACCCTTTTTTCCCAACTGGTCTCCTACGAGCAGTACTTC
CDR3aa: CASTLFSQLVSYEQYF

d_gene: NA
abundance: NA
j_gene: TRBJ1-2
v_gene: TRBV28
CDR3nt: TGTGCCAGCAGTTTATGGGGGGGCCTACCTAACTATGGCTACACCTTC
CDR3aa: CASSLWGGLPNYGYTF

d_gene: NA
abundance: NA
j_gene: TRBJ1-4
v_gene: TRBV7-8
CDR3nt: TGTGCCAGCAGCCACCCAGGGGTAACTAATGAAAAACTGTTTTTT
CDR3aa: CASSHPGVTNEKLFF

d_gene: TRBD1
abundance: once
j_gene: TRBJ1-2
v_gene: TRBV28
CDR3nt: TGTGCCAGCAGTTTCGGACAGGGGGCTCACGGCTACACCTTC
CDR3aa: CASSFGQGAHGYTF